Presented here are 14 T cell receptor beta chains from one specimen sequenced in a study of blood T cell repertoires in COVID-19. Sequencing used immunoSEQ multiplex PCR; TCRdb keeps in-frame clones, though not all of them. The sample lists about 82,000 clones; around 80% were seen once. Sequenced material: peripheral blood. Receptors were obtained from a man aged 60-69 years with COVID-19, enrolled during active disease.

The chain joins TRBV12-3 or TRBV12-4 to TRBJ2-7; D uncertain. Trimming removed 2 bases at V and 7 bases at J, with 6 bases between. The length of the CDR3 is 11 residues. The CDR3 loop reads CASSLNQEQYF. The CDR3 DNA is TGTGCCAGCAGTTTAAATCAAGAGCAGTACTTC.

The chain uses TRBV11-3 and TRBJ1-2; D uncertain. The CDR3 contains 15 residues. In germline, CDR1 is SGHNT, CDR2 YENEEA. V shed 1 base and J shed 0 bases, with 9 bases lying between them. DNA for the CDR3: TGTGCCAGCAGCTTAGTAGCGGAGTCTAACTATGGCTACACCTTC. The encoded protein is CASSLVAESNYGYTF.

The chain couples TRBV21-1 to TRBJ2-2; the table assigns TRBD2, which was not confirmed against the DNA. TRBV21-1 is a known pseudogene. CDR3 length: 20 amino acids. The CDR3 spells CASPQFGTSGRGANTGELFF. CDR3 coding DNA: TGTGCCAGCCCGCAGTTCGGGACTAGCGGGAGGGGGGCGAACACCGGGGAGCTGTTTTTT.

The V call is TRBV4-1, the J call TRBJ2-7; perhaps TRBD2 as D (7 bases). Trimming cost V 1 base and J 7 bases, with 11 bases left between them. From germline, CDR1 is MGHRA and CDR2 YSYEKL. This CDR3 is 13 amino acids long. The CDR3 loop reads CASSQGRGREQYF. The CDR3 coding sequence is TGCGCCAGCAGCCAAGGGCGGGGGCGTGAGCAGTACTTC.

The V and J genes are TRBV11-3 and TRBJ2-3, with D possibly matching TRBD1 (5 bases). Germline CDR1 and CDR2: SGHNT and YENEEA. With 5 bases removed from V and 0 bases from J, the gap between germline ends came to 18 bases. The CDR3 spans 17 residues. CDR3 DNA: TGTGCCAGCAGCAACCCCGCCAGGGTCTTAAGCACAGATACGCAGTATTTT. The encoded protein is CASSNPARVLSTDTQYF.

The chain has TRBV6-5 and TRBJ1-1; TRBD1 matches at 7 bases. This CDR3 is 10 amino acids long. After removal of 7 bases from V and 8 bases from J, the junction contained 1 base not matched to a gene. Germline V gene lookup returns CDR1 MNHEY and CDR2 SVGAGI. CDR3 sequence: CASKDREAFF. DNA for the CDR3: TGTGCCAGCAAGGACAGGGAAGCTTTCTTT.

This chain links TRBV30 with TRBJ1-2, with 8 bases matching TRBD1. Germline V gives CDR1 GTSNPN, CDR2 SVGIG (reference sequence). Trimming at V came to 0 bases and at J to 4 bases, leaving 1 base not matched to a gene. The CDR3 extends over 13 amino acids. The CDR3 is CAWSVGQGYGYTF. CDR3 bases: TGTGCCTGGAGTGTAGGACAGGGCTATGGCTACACCTTC.

DNA for the CDR3: TGTGCCAGCAGCGTAGCTGTTGGCAGATACTACGAGCAGTACTTC. Protein sequence: CASSVAVGRYYEQYF. This chain links TRBV9 with TRBJ2-7, with D unresolved. V was pared by 0 bases and J by 3 bases, with 13 bases between. Germline V CDR1 and CDR2: SGDLS, YYNGEE. This CDR3 spans 15 amino acids.

The genes are TRBV1 and TRBJ2-7; the table's D call of TRBD2 was not tested on the DNA. TRBV1 is a recognized pseudogene. The CDR3 spans 14 residues. The CDR3 region has the DNA TGCACCAGCAGCCTCCTTACGGGGGCCTACGAGCAGTACTTC. Residues: CTSSLLTGAYEQYF.

V and J are TRBV7-2 and TRBJ2-3; the D is unclear. Looked up from germline, CDR1 is SGHTA and CDR2 is FQGNSA. The CDR3 extends over 11 amino acids. The V gene lost 4 bases and the J gene lost 7 bases, with 6 bases spanning the gap. The CDR3 DNA sequence: TGTGCCAGCAGCTCACTCAATACGCAGTATTTT. Residues: CASSSLNTQYF.

The rearrangement joins TRBV5-4 to TRBJ2-1; 9 positions match TRBD2. V was pared by 4 bases and J by 4 bases, with 6 bases of the junction left unmatched. The CDR3 loop spans 15 amino acids. CDR1 and CDR2 from the germline V gene are SGHNT and YYREEE (reference sequence). CDR3 sequence reads: CASSEGTSLYNEQFF. The CDR3 coding sequence is TGTGCCAGCAGCGAAGGGACTAGCTTATACAATGAGCAGTTCTTC.

This rearrangement joins TRBV7-9 to TRBJ2-1; TRBD2 agrees at 12 bases. CDR3 length: 17 amino acids. The V segment lost 2 bases and the J segment 5 bases; nucleotides outside the gene matches: 7. Germline CDR1 reads SEHNR; CDR2 reads FQNEAQ (reference sequence). The CDR3 region is CASSLPGLAGPNNEQFF. Here the CDR3 DNA reads TGTGCCAGCAGCTTACCGGGACTAGCGGGTCCTAACAATGAGCAGTTCTTC.

The V call is TRBV28, the J call TRBJ1-2; TRBD1 agrees at 8 bases. From germline, CDR1 is MDHEN and CDR2 SYDVKM. V lost 6 bases, J lost 5 bases, and 8 bases stayed unmatched. This CDR3 is built from 14 residues. The CDR3 sequence is CASRTGAGGYGYTF. For the CDR3, the DNA is TGTGCCAGCAGGACAGGGGCTGGAGGGTATGGCTACACCTTC.

The CDR3 nucleotides read TGTGCCAGCAGCGTAGCAAATGGACAGCCGAGCACAGATACGCAGTATTTT. This codes for CASSVANGQPSTDTQYF. This chain uses TRBV9 with TRBJ2-3; D is perhaps TRBD1 (6 bases). V gave up 0 bases and J gave up 0 bases, with 14 bases separating them. Germline values: CDR1 SGDLS, CDR2 YYNGEE. This CDR3 comprises 17 residues.